This paragraph covers one TCR beta chain sequence. Its antigen is not identified. Trimming cost V 6 bases and J 4 bases, with 10 bases left between them. The length of the CDR3 is 13 residues. This sample is part of a study of T cell responses to AZD1222 COVID-19 vaccine. Recipients boosted at about 4 weeks or about 12 weeks are pooled. Study results and caveats: Vaccine-associated CD4 TCRs spanned spike, dominant at 160-218 and 743-854. The sample set comprised mostly white British donors with more females, and clonal diversity was possibly underestimated.

TCRdb keeps only in-frame clones here, not all; method: immunoSEQ multiplex PCR. This sample carries approximately 150,000 clones, 94% of them seen once, and the ten largest clones take over 4.5%. The V gene is TRBV12-3 or TRBV12-4, the J gene TRBJ2-1; a weak D match, TRBD2 (6 bases). This specimen was peripheral blood, taken 28 days after the second AZD1222 dose. This clonotype was obtained from an adult who received the AZD1222 COVID-19 vaccine. This CDR3 reads CASRLGTYNEQFF. The CDR3 DNA is TGTGCCAGCAGGCTTGGGACTTACAATGAGCAGTTCTTC.